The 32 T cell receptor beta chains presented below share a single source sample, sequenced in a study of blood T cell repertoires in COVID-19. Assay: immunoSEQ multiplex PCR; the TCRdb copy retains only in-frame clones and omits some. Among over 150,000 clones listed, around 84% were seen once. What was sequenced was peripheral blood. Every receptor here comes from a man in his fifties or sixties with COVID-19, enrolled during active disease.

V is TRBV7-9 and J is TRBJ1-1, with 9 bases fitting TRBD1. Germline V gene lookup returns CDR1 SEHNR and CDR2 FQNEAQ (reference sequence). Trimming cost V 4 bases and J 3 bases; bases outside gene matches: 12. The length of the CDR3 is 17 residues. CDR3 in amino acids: CASSSRTGARGDTEAFF. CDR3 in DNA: TGTGCCAGCAGCTCCCGGACAGGGGCCCGGGGGGACACTGAAGCTTTCTTT.

DNA for the CDR3: TGTGCCAGCAGCTTAGCCCATCAGGGTGGTCAGCCCCAGCATTTT. This gives the protein CASSLAHQGGQPQHF. The chain has TRBV7-2 and TRBJ1-5, with D maybe TRBD1 (5 bases). The CDR3 runs to 15 residues. The V gene lost 0 bases and the J gene lost 6 bases, with 12 bases spanning the gap. Germline CDR1 reads SGHTA; CDR2 reads FQGNSA.

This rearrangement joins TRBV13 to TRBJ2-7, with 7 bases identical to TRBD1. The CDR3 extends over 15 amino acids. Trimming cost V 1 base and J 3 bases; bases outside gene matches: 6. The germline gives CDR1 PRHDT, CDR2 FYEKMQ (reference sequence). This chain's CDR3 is CASSLEGDSIYEQYF. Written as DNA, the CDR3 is TGTGCCAGCAGCTTAGAGGGGGACAGTATCTACGAGCAGTACTTC.

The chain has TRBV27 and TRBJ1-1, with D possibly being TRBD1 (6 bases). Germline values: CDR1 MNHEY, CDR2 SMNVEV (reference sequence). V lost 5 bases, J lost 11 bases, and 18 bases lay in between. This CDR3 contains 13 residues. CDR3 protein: CASSPNDRPRAFF. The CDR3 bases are TGTGCCAGCAGTCCAAACGACAGGCCCAGGGCTTTCTTT.

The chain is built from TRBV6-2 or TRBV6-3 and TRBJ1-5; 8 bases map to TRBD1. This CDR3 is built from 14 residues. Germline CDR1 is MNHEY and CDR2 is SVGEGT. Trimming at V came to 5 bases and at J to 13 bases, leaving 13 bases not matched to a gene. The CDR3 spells CASSRTGPLSVQHF. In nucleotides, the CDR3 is TGTGCCAGCAGTCGGACAGGGCCCTTGTCCGTTCAGCATTTT.

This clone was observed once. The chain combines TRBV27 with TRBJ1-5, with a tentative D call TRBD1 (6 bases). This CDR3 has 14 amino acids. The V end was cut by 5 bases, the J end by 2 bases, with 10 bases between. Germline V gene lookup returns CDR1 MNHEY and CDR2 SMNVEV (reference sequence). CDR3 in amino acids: CASSAQGRNQPQHF. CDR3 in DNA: TGTGCCAGCAGTGCACAGGGTCGCAATCAGCCCCAGCATTTT.

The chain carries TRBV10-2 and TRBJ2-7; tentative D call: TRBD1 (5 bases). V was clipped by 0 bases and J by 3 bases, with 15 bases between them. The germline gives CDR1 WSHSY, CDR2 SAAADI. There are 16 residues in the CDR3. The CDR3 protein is CASSESTPLQGYEQYF. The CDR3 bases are TGCGCCAGCAGTGAGTCGACACCCCTTCAGGGCTACGAGCAGTACTTC.

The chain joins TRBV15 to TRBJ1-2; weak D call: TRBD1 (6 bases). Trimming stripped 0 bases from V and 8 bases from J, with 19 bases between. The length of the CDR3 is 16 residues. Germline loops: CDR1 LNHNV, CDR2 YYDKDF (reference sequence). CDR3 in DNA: TGTGCCACCAGCAGAGATTTAAGTGGGGGCGGCGGGGGCTACACCTTC. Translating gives CATSRDLSGGGGGYTF.

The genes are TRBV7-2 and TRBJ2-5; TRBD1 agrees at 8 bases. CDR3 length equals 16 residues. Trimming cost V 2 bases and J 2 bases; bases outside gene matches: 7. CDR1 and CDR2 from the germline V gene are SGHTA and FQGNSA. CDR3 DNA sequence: TGTGCCAGCAGCTTATTGGTCAGGGGGCCGCAAGAGACCCAGTACTTC. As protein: CASSLLVRGPQETQYF.

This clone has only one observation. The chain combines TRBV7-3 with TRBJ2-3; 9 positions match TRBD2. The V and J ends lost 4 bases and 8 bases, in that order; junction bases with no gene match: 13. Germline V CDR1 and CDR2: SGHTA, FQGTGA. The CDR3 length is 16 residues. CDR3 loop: CASSSAAGTSLGTQYF. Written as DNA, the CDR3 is TGTGCCAGCAGCTCAGCGGCCGGGACTAGCTTGGGTACGCAGTATTTT.

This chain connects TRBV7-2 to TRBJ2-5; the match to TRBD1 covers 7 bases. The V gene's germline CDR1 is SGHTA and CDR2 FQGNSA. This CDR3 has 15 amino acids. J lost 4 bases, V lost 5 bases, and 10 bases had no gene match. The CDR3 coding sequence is TGTGCCAGCAGCACGGACAGGATTCTGGTAGAGACCCAGTACTTC. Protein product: CASSTDRILVETQYF.

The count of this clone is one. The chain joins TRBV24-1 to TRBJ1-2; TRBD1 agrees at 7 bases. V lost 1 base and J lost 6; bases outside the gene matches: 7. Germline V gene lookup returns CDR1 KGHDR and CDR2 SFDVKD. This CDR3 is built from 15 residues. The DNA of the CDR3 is TGTGCCACCAGTGATTTCCAGACAGGGATAGATGGCTACACCTTC. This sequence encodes CATSDFQTGIDGYTF.

As DNA, the CDR3 is TGCGCCAGCAGCCAAGTCCCCGGGGAGAACACCGGGGAGCTGTTTTTT. Its translation: CASSQVPGENTGELFF. The chain recombines TRBV4-3 with TRBJ2-2; perhaps TRBD2 as D (5 bases). Per germline, CDR1 LGHNA and CDR2 YSLEER. The CDR3 covers 16 residues. Trimming stripped 1 base from V and 1 base from J, with 10 bases between.

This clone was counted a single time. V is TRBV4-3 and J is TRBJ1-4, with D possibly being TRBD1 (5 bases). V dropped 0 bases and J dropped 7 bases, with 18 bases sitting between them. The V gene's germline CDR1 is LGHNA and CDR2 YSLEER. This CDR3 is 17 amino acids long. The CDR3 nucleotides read TGCGCCAGCAGCCAAGATGGGGCCGTCTGGTCGGGTGAAAAACTGTTTTTT. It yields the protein CASSQDGAVWSGEKLFF.

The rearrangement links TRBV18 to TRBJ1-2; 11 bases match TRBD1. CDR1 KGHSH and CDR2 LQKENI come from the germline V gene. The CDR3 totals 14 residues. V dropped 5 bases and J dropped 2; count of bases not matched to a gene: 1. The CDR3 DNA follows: TGTGCCAGCTCAGGGACAGGGGGAAACTATGGCTACACCTTC. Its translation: CASSGTGGNYGYTF. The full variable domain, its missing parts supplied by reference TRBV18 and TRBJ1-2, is NAGVMQNPRHLVRRRGQEARLRCSPMKGHSHVYWYRQLPEEGLKFMVYLQKENIIDESGMPKERFSAEFPKEGPSILRIQQVVRGDSAAYFCASSGTGGNYGYTFGSGTRLTVV.

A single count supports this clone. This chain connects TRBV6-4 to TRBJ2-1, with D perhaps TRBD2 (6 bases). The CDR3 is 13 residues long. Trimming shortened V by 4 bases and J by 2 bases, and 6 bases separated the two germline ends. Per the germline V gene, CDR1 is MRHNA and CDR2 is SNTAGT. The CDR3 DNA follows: TGTGCCAGCAGTGGGGAGGCCTACAATGAGCAGTTCTTC. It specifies CASSGEAYNEQFF.

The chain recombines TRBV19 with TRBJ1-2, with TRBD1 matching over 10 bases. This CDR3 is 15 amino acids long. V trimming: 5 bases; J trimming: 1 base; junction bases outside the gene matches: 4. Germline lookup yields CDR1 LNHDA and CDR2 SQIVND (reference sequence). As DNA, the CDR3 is TGTGCCAGTAGTGCCCGGGACAGGGGTAACTATGGCTACACCTTC. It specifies CASSARDRGNYGYTF. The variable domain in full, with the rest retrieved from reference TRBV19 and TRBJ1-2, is DGGITQSPKYLFRKEGQNVTLSCEQNLNHDAMYWYRQDPGQGLRLIYYSQIVNDFQKGDIAEGYSVSREKKESFPLTVTSAQKNPTAFYLCASSARDRGNYGYTFGSGTRLTVV.

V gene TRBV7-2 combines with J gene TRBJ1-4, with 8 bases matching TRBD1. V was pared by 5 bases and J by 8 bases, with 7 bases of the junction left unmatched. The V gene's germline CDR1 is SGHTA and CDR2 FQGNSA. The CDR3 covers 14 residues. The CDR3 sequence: CASSTRGRGEKLFF. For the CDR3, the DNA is TGTGCCAGCAGCACCAGGGGGCGCGGAGAAAAACTGTTTTTT.

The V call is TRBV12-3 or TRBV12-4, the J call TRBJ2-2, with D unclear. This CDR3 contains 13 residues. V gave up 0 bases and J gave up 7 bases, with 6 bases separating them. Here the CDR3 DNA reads TGTGCCAGCAGTTTAGCTGCGGACGGGGAGCTGTTTTTT. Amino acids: CASSLAADGELFF.

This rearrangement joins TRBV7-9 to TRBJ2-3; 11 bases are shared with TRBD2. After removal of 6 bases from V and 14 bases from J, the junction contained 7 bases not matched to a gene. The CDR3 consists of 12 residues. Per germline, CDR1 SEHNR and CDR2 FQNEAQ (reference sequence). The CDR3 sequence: CASSSRLAGGYF. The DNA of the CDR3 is TGTGCCAGCAGTTCTCGGCTAGCGGGAGGGTATTTT. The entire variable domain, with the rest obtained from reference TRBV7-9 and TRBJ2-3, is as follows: DTGVSQNPRHKITKRGQNVTFRCDPISEHNRLYWYRQTLGQGPEFLTYFQNEAQLEKSRLLSDRFSAERPKGSFSTLEIQRTEQGDSAMYLCASSSRLAGGYFGPGTRLTVL.

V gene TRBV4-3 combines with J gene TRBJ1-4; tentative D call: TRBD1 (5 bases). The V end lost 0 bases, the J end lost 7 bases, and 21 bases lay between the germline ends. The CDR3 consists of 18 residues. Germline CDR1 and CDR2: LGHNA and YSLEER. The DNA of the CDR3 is TGCGCCAGCAGCCAAGAAGGGCCACAACTACTGGGGGGTGAAAAACTGTTTTTT. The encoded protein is CASSQEGPQLLGGEKLFF.

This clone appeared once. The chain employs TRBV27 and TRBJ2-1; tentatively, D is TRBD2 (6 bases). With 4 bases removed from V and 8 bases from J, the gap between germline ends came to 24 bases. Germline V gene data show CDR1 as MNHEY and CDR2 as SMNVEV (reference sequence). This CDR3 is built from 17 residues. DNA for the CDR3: TGTGCCAGCAGTTCCACCCTCGGGGGTGAGGCTGGCGATGAGCAGTTCTTC. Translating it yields CASSSTLGGEAGDEQFF.

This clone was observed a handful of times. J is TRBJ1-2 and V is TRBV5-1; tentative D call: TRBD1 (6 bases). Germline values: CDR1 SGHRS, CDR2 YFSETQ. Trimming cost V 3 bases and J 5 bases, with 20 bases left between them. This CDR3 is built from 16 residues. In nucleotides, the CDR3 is TGCGCCAGCAGCTCCGCCGGACAGCCCAGTTTTTATGGCTACACCTTC. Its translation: CASSSAGQPSFYGYTF. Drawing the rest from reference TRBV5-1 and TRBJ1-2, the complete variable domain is KAGVTQTPRYLIKTRGQQVTLSCSPISGHRSVSWYQQTPGQGLQFLFEYFSETQRNKGNFPGRFSGRQFSNSRSEMNVSTLELGDSALYLCASSSAGQPSFYGYTFGSGTRLTVV.

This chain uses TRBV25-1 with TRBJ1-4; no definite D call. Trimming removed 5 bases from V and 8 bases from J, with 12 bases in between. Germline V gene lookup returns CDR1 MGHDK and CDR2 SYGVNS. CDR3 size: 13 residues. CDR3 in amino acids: CASSLVTGEKLFF. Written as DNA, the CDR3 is TGTGCCAGCAGTCTTGTGACGGGAGAAAAACTGTTTTTT.

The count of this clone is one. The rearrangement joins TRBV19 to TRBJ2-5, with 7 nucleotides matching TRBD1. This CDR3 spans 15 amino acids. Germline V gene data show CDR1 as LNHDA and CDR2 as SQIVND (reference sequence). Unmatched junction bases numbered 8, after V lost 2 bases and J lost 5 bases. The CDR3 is CASSIMRGRTETQYF. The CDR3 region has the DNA TGTGCCAGTAGTATAATGAGGGGGCGCACGGAGACCCAGTACTTC.

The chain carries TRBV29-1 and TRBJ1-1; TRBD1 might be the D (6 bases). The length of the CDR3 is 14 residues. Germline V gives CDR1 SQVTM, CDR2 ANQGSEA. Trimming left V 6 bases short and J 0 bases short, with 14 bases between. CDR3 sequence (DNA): TGCAGCGTCAAGGGGCAGGGGTTGAACACTGAAGCTTTCTTT. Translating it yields CSVKGQGLNTEAFF.

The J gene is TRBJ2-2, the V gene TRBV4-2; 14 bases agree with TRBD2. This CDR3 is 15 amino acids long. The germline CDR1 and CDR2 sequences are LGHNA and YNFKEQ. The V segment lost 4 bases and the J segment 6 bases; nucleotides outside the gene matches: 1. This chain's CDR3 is CASSPGLAGAGELFF. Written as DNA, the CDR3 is TGTGCCAGCAGCCCGGGACTAGCGGGGGCCGGGGAGCTGTTTTTT.

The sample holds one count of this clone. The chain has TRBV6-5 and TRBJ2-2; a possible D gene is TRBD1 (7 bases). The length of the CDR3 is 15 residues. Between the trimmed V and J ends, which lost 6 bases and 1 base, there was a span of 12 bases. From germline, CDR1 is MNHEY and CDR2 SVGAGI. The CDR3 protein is CASRAGQQNTGELFF. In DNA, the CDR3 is TGTGCCAGCAGGGCGGGACAGCAGAACACCGGGGAGCTGTTTTTT.

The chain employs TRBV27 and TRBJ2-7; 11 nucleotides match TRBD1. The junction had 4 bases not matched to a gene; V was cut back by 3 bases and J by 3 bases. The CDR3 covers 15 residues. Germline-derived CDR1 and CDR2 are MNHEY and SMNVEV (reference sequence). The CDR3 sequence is CASSLSDRGHYEQYF. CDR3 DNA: TGTGCCAGCAGTTTGTCGGACAGGGGGCACTACGAGCAGTACTTC.

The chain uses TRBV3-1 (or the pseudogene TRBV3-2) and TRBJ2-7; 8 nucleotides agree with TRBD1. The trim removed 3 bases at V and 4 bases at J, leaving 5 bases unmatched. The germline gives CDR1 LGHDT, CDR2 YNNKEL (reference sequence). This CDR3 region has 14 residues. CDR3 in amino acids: CASSHRGLEYEQYF. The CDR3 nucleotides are TGTGCCAGCAGCCACAGGGGGCTGGAATACGAGCAGTACTTC.

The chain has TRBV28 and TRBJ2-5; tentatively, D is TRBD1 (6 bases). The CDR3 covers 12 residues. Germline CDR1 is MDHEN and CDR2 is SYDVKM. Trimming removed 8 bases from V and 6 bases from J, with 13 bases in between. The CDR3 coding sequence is TGTGCCAGCGCCACAGGGACGAAGACCCAGTACTTC. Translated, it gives CASATGTKTQYF. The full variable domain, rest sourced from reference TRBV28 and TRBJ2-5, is DVKVTQSSRYLVKRTGEKVFLECVQDMDHENMFWYRQDPGLGLRLIYFSYDVKMKEKGDIPEGYSVSREKKERFSLILESASTNQTSMYLCASATGTKTQYFGPGTRLLVL.

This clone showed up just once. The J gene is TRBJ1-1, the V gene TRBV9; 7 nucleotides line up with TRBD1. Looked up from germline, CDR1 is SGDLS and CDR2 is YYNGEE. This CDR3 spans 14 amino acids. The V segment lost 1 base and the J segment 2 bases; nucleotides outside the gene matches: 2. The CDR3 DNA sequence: TGTGCCAGCAGCGTACAGGGGGGTAACACTGAAGCTTTCTTT. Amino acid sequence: CASSVQGGNTEAFF.